This note documents a single TCR beta chain sequence. Its antigen is not identified. Fresh peripheral blood, 9.5 to 10 ml of it, supplied the PBMCs. V was clipped by 3 bases and J by 9 bases, with 30 bases between them. CDR1 and CDR2 from the germline V gene are MNHNS and SASEGT. The CDR3 runs to 20 residues. The record originates from a study of T cells in Graves' hyperthyroidism and ophthalmopathy. Study-level findings and limits: The model foresaw ophthalmopathy a median about 6.5 months prior to onset.

It was RNA transcripts that yielded the amplified TCR beta CDR3 regions. Researchers ran a first-round RT-PCR on the TCR CDR3 using the HTBI primer set. In TCRdb, the multiplex PCR reads were re-called with MiXCR into one record per CDR3 protein. This table holds approximately 380,000 distinct CDR3 sequences, around an eighth found once. This chain connects TRBV6-1 to TRBJ1-6; the D gene is possibly TRBD1 (5 bases). What was sequenced was blood. The TCR originated in a man aged 45-65 years with Graves' ophthalmopathy. The CDR3 DNA reads as TGTGCCAGCAGTGATTATTGGAGGGACCACTTAAACGCTCCGGTTTCACCCCTCCACTTT. Translating gives CASSDYWRDHLNAPVSPLHF.